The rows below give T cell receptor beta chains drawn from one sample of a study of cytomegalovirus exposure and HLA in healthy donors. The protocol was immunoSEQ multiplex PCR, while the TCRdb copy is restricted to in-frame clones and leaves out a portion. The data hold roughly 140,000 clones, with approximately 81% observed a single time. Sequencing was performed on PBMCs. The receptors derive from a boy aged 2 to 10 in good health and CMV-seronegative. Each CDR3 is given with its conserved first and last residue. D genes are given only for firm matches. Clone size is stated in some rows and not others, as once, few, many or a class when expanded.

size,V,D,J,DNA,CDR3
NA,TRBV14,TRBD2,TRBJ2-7,TGTGCCAGCAGCCAAGATCGGGGGGGCCCACCCTACGAGCAGTACTTC,CASSQDRGGPPYEQYF
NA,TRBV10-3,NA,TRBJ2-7,TGTGCCATCAGTCCGCGACAGGACAGAAAGATCCCCTACGAGCAGTACTTC,CAISPRQDRKIPYEQYF
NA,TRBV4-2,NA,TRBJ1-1,TGTGCCAGCAGCCAAGACACAGGTAGGACGCGTGAAGCTTTCTTT,CASSQDTGRTREAFF
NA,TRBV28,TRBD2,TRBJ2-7,TGTGCCAGCAGTTTAGGAGCGGGAGTACCCTACGAGCAGTACTTC,CASSLGAGVPYEQYF
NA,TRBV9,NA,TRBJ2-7,TGTGCCAGCAGCGTAGGGGGCAGCACCGACTACGAGCAGTACTTC,CASSVGGSTDYEQYF
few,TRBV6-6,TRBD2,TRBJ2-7,TGTGCCAGCAAGGGGACTAGCGGAAACTCCTACGAGCAGTACTTC,CASKGTSGNSYEQYF
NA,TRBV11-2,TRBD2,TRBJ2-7,TGTGCCAGCAGCTTAGGGCTAGCGGTATTCTACGAGCAGTACTTC,CASSLGLAVFYEQYF
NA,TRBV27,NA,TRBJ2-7,TGTGCCAGCAGAGACAGTCGGCTCGAGCAGTACTTC,CASRDSRLEQYF
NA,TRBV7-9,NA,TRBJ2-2,TGTGCCAGCAGCTTACAGGCGTTCGAGAACACCGGGGAGCTGTTTTTT,CASSLQAFENTGELFF
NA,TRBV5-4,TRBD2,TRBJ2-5,TGTGCCAGCAGCAAGGGAGGGGCAGTCCAAGAGACCCAGTACTTC,CASSKGGAVQETQYF
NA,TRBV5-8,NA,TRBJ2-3,TGTGCCAGCAGCCAAGGACAGCCGGTAGATACGCAGTATTTT,CASSQGQPVDTQYF
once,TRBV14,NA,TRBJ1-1,TGTGCCAGCAGCCAAGCTGCCCCCCCGCAGGCTTTCTTT,CASSQAAPPQAFF
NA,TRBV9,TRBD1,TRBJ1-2,TGTGCCAGCAGCGCGAAGAAAAACAGGGGGCAATTATCGAATGGCTACACCTTC,CASSAKKNRGQLSNGYTF
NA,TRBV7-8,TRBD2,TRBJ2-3,TGTGCCAGCAGTTTTATGGGAGGGAGCACAGATACGCAGTATTTT,CASSFMGGSTDTQYF
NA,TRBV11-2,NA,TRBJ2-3,TGTGCCAGCAGCGAGGTGGTCGGGAGTGGGATCTTGTTTTCAGATACGCAGTATTTT,CASSEVVGSGILFSDTQYF
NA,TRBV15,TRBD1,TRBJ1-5,TGTGCCACCAGCAGAACCTGGGACAGCCGACAGCCCCAGCATTTT,CATSRTWDSRQPQHF
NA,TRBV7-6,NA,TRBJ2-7,TGTGCCAGCAGCTTGGCCGGCGGCGAGCAGTACTTC,CASSLAGGEQYF
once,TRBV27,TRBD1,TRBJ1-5,TGTGCCAGCAGTTTCACAGGGGGGATAAATCAGCCCCAGCATTTT,CASSFTGGINQPQHF
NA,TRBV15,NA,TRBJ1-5,TGTGCCACGGGGAGACGGCCCCAGCATTTT,CATGRRPQHF
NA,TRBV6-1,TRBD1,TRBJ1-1,TGTGCCAGCAGTGAAGCCGACAGGGCTGGGTTTGAAGCTTTCTTT,CASSEADRAGFEAFF